These T cell receptor beta chains were read from a single sample in a study of T cell repertoires in cytomegalovirus infection. Their recognized antigens are unknown. TCRdb ran MiXCR on the reads and lists one entry per CDR3 protein. The sample consists of about half a million distinct CDR3 sequences, about 39% of them appearing once. Sample: cultured PBMCs, taken from culture after CMV antigen stimulation. The receptors stem from a human donor in good health (CMV status not recorded). Some clones in this sample may be carry-over from other donors' samples. Both conserved end residues are part of each CDR3. The order of the fields is D gene, clone size, J gene, V gene, CDR3 DNA, CDR3 protein. The D gene is left open where the match is weak. Clone size appears in some rows only: once, few, many, or a class for an expanded clone.

NA	few	TRBJ2-5	TRBV11-2	TGTGCCAGCCGTCGGAGTGAAGAGACCCAGTACTTC	CASRRSEETQYF
TRBD1	few	TRBJ1-6	TRBV7-6	TGTGCCAGCAGCCAGGACAGGTTGGATTCACCCCTCCACTTT	CASSQDRLDSPLHF
NA	NA	TRBJ1-1	TRBV10-3	TGTGCCATCAGTGAGGGGGGCTGGGACACTGAAGCTTTCTTT	CAISEGGWDTEAFF
NA	NA	TRBJ2-1	TRBV7-2	TGTGCCAGCAGCCGCGGACTACTCTTATACAATGAGCAGTTCTTC	CASSRGLLLYNEQFF
TRBD1	NA	TRBJ2-7	TRBV6-5	TGTGCCAGCAGTCGGACAGGTCACTCCTACGAGCAGTACTTC	CASSRTGHSYEQYF
TRBD1	NA	TRBJ1-5	TRBV9	TGTGCCAGCAGCGTAGTTAACGAGACAGGGGGATTCTCTAGCAATCAGCCCCAGCATTTT	CASSVVNETGGFSSNQPQHF
NA	NA	TRBJ2-2	TRBV10-1	TGCGCCAGCAGTAGAGGGACGGCAACCGGGGAGCTGTTTTTT	CASSRGTATGELFF
NA	NA	TRBJ2-3	TRBV20-1	TGCAGTGCTCCCACCGTGGGTGCGGGAAACACAGATACGCAGTATTTT	CSAPTVGAGNTDTQYF
NA	few	TRBJ2-5	TRBV6-5	TGTGCCAGCCAAAGGACTACACAAGAGACCCAGTACTTC	CASQRTTQETQYF
NA	NA	TRBJ1-6	TRBV15	TGTGCCACCAGCACCAAAGTAGATTCACCCCTCCACTTT	CATSTKVDSPLHF
TRBD1	NA	TRBJ2-5	TRBV12-5	TGTGCTAGTGGCCGAAGAACCGGACAGGGGTCTAACCCGTGGGACCAAGAGACCCAGTACTTC	CASGRRTGQGSNPWDQETQYF
TRBD1	NA	TRBJ1-4	TRBV25-1	TGTGCCAGCAGCCAGGGGGGCAATGAAAAACTGTTTTTT	CASSQGGNEKLFF
TRBD2	NA	TRBJ2-1	TRBV7-2	TGTGCCAGCAGCCTTACGACTAGCGGGGTTCGGAATGAGCAGTTCTTC	CASSLTTSGVRNEQFF
NA	few	TRBJ2-6	TRBV7-8	TGTGCCAGCAGCTTAGGGGCGAAAAGCTCTGGGGCCAACGTCCTGACTTTC	CASSLGAKSSGANVLTF
NA	NA	TRBJ1-6	TRBV12-3/TRBV12-4	TGTGCCAGCACCCTTGAAGATTCACCCCTCCACTTT	CASTLEDSPLHF
NA	many	TRBJ2-2	TRBV7-2	TGTGCCAGCAGCTTTAGGGCCACCGGGGAGCTGTTTTTT	CASSFRATGELFF
NA	NA	TRBJ1-3	TRBV5-6	TGTGCCAGCAGCTCGTCACAGGGCCTCAGGAACACCATATATTTT	CASSSSQGLRNTIYF
TRBD2	NA	TRBJ2-3	TRBV7-4	TGTGCCAGCAGCTTGCTAGCGGGGAGTGGAGATACGCAGTATTTT	CASSLLAGSGDTQYF
TRBD2	once	TRBJ2-1	TRBV5-8	TGTGCCAGCAGCCCCCGGGGAGCTAGCGGGGGACGGCAGTTCTTC	CASSPRGASGGRQFF
TRBD2	few	TRBJ2-1	TRBV7-2	TGTGCCAGCAGCTTTCAGGCGGGACTAGTGCAGGGCGGTGGGCAGTTCTTC	CASSFQAGLVQGGGQFF
NA	NA	TRBJ2-1	TRBV20-1	TGCAGTGCTAGGGACGAGGGGCAACTATCCTACAATGAGCAGTTCTTC	CSARDEGQLSYNEQFF